This TCR beta chain was observed in a study of radiotherapy plus CTLA-4 blockade in lung cancer (dated by TCRdb to the late 2010s). About the full investigation: Among the enrolled patients, around 17% had an objective response, and roughly 30% reached disease control.

For CDR1 and CDR2, the germline V gene (reference sequence) lists MNHEY and SMNVEV. The V end loses 3 bases and the J end loses 6 bases, and a stretch of 9 bases separates them. The CDR3 covers 13 residues, taking in both the cysteine and the phenylalanine. Only the CDR3 portion is preserved as DNA: 39 bases, with reading frame beginning at the first base. Focal radiation therapy combined with CTLA-4 blockade (ipilimumab) was tested in patients with chemo-refractory metastatic non-small-cell lung cancer. The investigation overall reported the following: Increased serum interferon-beta after radiation, together with early dynamic changes in blood T cell clones, were reported to be the strongest predictors of response. After treatment with radiotherapy and ipilimumab, TCR clones that originated in tumors expanded in peripheral blood.

As concerns this clone: Its antigen specificity is not known. No much larger clonotype is one base removed from it; base qualities were not supplied.

Libraries came from the immunoSEQ multiplex PCR assay. This immuneACCESS table, as held by TCRdb, lists in-frame sequences with V and J called but not all clones. Of the missing ones, under half trace to an unresolved V gene in checked studies; the others have no known cause. Within this sample are about 97,000 clones, with approximately 74% of them counted one time only. Around 2.8% of the sample is held by the ten biggest clonotypes. The rearranged segments are TRBV27 and TRBJ2-1; the D gene cannot be named for sure. This TCR was recovered from a human donor with non-small cell lung cancer who had a partial response to radiotherapy plus ipilimumab. Some clones in this sample may be carry-over from other donors' samples. The material was peripheral blood, obtained from a patient treated with radiotherapy plus ipilimumab. The base sequence is TGTGCCAGCAGTTTGTGGCGCGGCAATGAGCAGTTCTTC. Its coded protein is CASSLWRGNEQFF.